The 10 T cell receptor beta chains below come from one sample, sequenced in a study of T cell responses to AZD1222 COVID-19 vaccine (dated by TCRdb to the early 2020s). This specimen's time point label, per the study, means: about 28 days (+/-7) after the second vaccine dose. The library relied on the immunoSEQ multiplex PCR assay. Here the immuneACCESS table is served through TCRdb, limited to in-frame sequences with V and J called. Missing clones are a known gap in these copies; in checked studies unresolved V genes cover under half, and the rest lacks a known reason. The sample profile shows 150,000 to 200,000 clones; around 88% of them were found once. Clones ranked in the top ten supply 9.5% to 13% of the sample. The source material was peripheral blood, sampled 28 days after the second AZD1222 dose. All receptors come from an adult who received the AZD1222 COVID-19 vaccine.

The gene calls are TRBV7-6 and TRBJ1-6; maybe TRBD1 (5 bases). Germline CDR1 is SGHVS and CDR2 is FNYEAQ. CDR3 length: 17 amino acids. Trimming took off 5 bases at V and 0 bases at J, with 14 bases between the two ends. This CDR3 is CASSTRQGVSYNSPLHF. DNA for the CDR3: TGTGCCAGCAGCACGAGGCAGGGCGTCTCCTATAATTCACCCCTCCACTTT.

V and J are TRBV7-9 and TRBJ1-2; no clear D gene. The V end was cut by 0 bases, the J end by 0 bases, with 11 bases between. The germline CDR1 and CDR2 sequences are SEHNR and FQNEAQ (reference sequence). The CDR3 is made up of 16 amino acids. Here the CDR3 DNA reads TGTGCCAGCAGCTTAGCGACACCCCTCCCTAACTATGGCTACACCTTC. Translating it yields CASSLATPLPNYGYTF.

V usage is TRBV7-8 and J usage is TRBJ2-2; 7 bases agree with TRBD1. Germline V gene lookup returns CDR1 SGHVS and CDR2 FQNEAQ. J gave up 6 bases and V 3 bases, and 7 bases lay outside the gene matches. This CDR3 region has 15 residues. The CDR3 nucleotides are TGTGCCAGCAGCTTCGGGACAGTAAGGGCCGGGGAGCTGTTTTTT. It specifies CASSFGTVRAGELFF.

Only one count was recorded for this clone. The rearrangement links TRBV11-3 to TRBJ2-3; D uncertain. Germline V gene sequence: CDR1 SGHNT, CDR2 YENEEA. Trimming cost V 0 bases and J 6 bases, with 7 bases left between them. This CDR3 comprises 13 residues. CDR3 sequence: CASSLDSRDTQYF. DNA for the CDR3: TGTGCCAGCAGCTTAGATAGTAGGGATACGCAGTATTTT. Looking up the rest from reference TRBV11-3 and TRBJ2-3 gives the full variable domain: EAGVVQSPRYKIIEKKQPVAFWCNPISGHNTLYWYLQNLGQGPELLIRYENEEAVDDSQLPKDRFSAERLKGVDSTLKIQPAELGDSAVYLCASSLDSRDTQYFGPGTRLTVL.

The rearrangement joins TRBV7-9 to TRBJ2-3, with D unresolved. The V gene's germline CDR1 is SEHNR and CDR2 FQNEAQ (reference sequence). This CDR3 region has 15 residues. V dropped 1 base and J dropped 2 bases, with 10 bases sitting between them. The CDR3, as DNA: TGTGCCAGCAGCTTAGGGTTTGGGATCACAGATACGCAGTATTTT. As protein: CASSLGFGITDTQYF.

This chain joins TRBV28 and TRBJ2-7; TRBD1 aligns across 8 bases. CDR1 MDHEN and CDR2 SYDVKM come from the germline V gene. The CDR3 runs 14 residues. After removal of 6 bases from V and 0 bases from J, the junction contained 4 bases not matched to a gene. The CDR3 protein is CASSNGQGSYEQYF. For the CDR3, the DNA is TGTGCCAGCAGCAACGGACAGGGCTCCTACGAGCAGTACTTC.

The chain carries TRBV12-3 or TRBV12-4 and TRBJ2-3; D gene uncertain. Trimming took 3 bases from V and 7 from J, leaving 11 bases between them. This CDR3 is 13 amino acids long. The CDR3 is CASSLRRKHTQYF. The CDR3 region has the DNA TGTGCCAGCAGTTTGAGGAGAAAGCATACGCAGTATTTT.

The chain has TRBV12-3 or TRBV12-4 and TRBJ1-5, with D hard to call. Trimming pared 7 bases from V and 4 bases from J, leaving 11 bases between. The CDR3 runs 13 residues. The CDR3 nucleotides are TGTGCCAGCACCCAGTGGGTAAATCAGCCCCAGCATTTT. Protein: CASTQWVNQPQHF.

This chain joins TRBV14 and TRBJ2-5; TRBD1 matches at 9 bases. This CDR3 contains 15 residues. The germline gives CDR1 SGHDN, CDR2 FVKESK. V trimming: 4 bases; J trimming: 5 bases; junction bases outside the gene matches: 8. Here the CDR3 DNA reads TGTGCCAGCAGCCGCCAGGGACAGGGTGGGGAGACCCAGTACTTC. It codes for CASSRQGQGGETQYF.

Only a few counts were recorded for this clone. The gene calls are TRBV11-3 and TRBJ2-3; a weak D match, TRBD2 (5 bases). Germline-derived CDR1 and CDR2 are SGHNT and YENEEA. V lost 1 base and J lost 2, with 7 bases in between. The CDR3 totals 14 residues. For the CDR3, the DNA is TGTGCCAGCAGCTTAGGAGGGCTCACAGATACGCAGTATTTT. This encodes CASSLGGLTDTQYF.